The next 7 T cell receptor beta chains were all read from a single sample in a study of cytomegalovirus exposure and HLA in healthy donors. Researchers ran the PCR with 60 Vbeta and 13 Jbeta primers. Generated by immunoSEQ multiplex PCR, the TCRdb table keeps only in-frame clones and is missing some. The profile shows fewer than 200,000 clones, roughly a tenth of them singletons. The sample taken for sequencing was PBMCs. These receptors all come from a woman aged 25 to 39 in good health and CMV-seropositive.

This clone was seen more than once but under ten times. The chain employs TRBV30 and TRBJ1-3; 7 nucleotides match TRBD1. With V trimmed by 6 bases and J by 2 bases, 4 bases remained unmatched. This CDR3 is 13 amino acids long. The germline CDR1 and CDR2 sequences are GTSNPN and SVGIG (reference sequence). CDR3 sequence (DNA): TGTGCCTGCCGACAGGGAGCTGGAAACACCATATATTTT. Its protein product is CACRQGAGNTIYF.

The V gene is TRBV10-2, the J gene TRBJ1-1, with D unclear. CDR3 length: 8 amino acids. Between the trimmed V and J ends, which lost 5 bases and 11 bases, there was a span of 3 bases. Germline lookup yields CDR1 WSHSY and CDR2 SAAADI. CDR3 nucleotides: TGCGCCAGCAGTTCGGCTTTCTTT. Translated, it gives CASSSAFF.

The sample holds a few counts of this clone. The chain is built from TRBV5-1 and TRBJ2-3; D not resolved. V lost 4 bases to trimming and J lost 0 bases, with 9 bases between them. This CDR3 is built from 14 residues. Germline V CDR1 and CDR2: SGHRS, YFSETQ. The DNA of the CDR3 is TGCGCCAGCAGCCGTCTACAGAGCACAGATACGCAGTATTTT. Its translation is CASSRLQSTDTQYF.

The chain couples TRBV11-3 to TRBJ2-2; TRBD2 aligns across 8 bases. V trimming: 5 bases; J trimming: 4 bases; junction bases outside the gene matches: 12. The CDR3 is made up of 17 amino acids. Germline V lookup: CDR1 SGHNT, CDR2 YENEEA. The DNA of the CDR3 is TGTGCCAGCAGCAAGCTCCCGCCGGGGGGGGGCACCGGGGAGCTGTTTTTT. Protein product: CASSKLPPGGGTGELFF.

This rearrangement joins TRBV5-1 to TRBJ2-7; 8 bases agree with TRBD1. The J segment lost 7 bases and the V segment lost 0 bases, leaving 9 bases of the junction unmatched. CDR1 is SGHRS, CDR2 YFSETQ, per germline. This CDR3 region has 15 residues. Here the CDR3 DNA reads TGCGCCAGCAGCTTGGAGGCAGGGGGCGAAGAAGAGCAGTACTTC. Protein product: CASSLEAGGEEEQYF.

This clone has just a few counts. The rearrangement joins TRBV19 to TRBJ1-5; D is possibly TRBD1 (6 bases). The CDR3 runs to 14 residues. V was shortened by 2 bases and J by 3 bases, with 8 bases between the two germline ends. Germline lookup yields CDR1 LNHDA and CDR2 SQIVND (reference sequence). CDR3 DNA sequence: TGTGCCAGTAGTATACAGGGGTTCAATCAGCCCCAGCATTTT. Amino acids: CASSIQGFNQPQHF.

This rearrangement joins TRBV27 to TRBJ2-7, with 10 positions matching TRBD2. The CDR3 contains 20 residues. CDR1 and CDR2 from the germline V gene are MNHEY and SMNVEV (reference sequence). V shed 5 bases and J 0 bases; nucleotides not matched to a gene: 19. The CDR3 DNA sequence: TGTGCCAGCAGTCCGCTAGGTCCGGAGGGACTAGCGTATATCTCCTACGAGCAGTACTTC. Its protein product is CASSPLGPEGLAYISYEQYF.